Here is one TCR beta chain with its context. The data were taken from a study of blood T cell repertoires in COVID-19. The assay was immunoSEQ multiplex PCR, and TCRdb's table has in-frame clones only and misses some. The sample lists over 35,000 clones, about four fifths seen once, with approximately 25% in the top ten. The CDR3 has 16 residues. In germline, CDR1 is MGHRA, CDR2 YSYEKL. Losses at the gene ends were 0 bases for V and 3 bases for J; bases not matched to a gene: 0. The sequence was collected from a human donor with acute or convalescent COVID-19. The donor label of this sample is uncertain. The rearrangement links TRBV4-1 to TRBJ2-1; 12 positions match TRBD2. The specimen was peripheral blood. The CDR3 region has the DNA TGCGCCAGCAGCCAAGAGGGACTAGCGGGCTACAATGAGCAGTTCTTC. Its translation: CASSQEGLAGYNEQFF.